These 24 T cell receptor beta chains were sequenced from one sample in a study of blood T cell repertoires in COVID-19. Sequencing used immunoSEQ multiplex PCR; TCRdb keeps in-frame clones, though not all of them. The repertoire has approximately 110,000 clones, 70% to 90% of them found once; the top ten carry approximately 1.5%. Sequenced input: peripheral blood. These receptors originate from a man between 35 and 55 years old with acute or convalescent COVID-19.

This clone was observed a single time. The J gene is TRBJ1-2, the V gene TRBV6-5; TRBD1 matches 7 bases. Trimming at V came to 7 bases and at J to 10 bases, leaving 6 bases not matched to a gene. Looked up from germline, CDR1 is MNHEY and CDR2 is SVGAGI. The CDR3 is made up of 11 amino acids. CDR3 DNA: TGTGCCAGCATTCGGGGGACAGCCTACACCTTC. Amino acid sequence: CASIRGTAYTF.

This sequence joins TRBV7-2 and TRBJ1-6; D is unclear. V lost 3 bases and J 13 bases, leaving 13 bases between the germline ends. The germline V gene has CDR1 SGHTA and CDR2 FQGNSA. The length of the CDR3 is 13 residues. CDR3 sequence (DNA): TGTGCCAGCAGCTTGCAAATGTCGAGTCCCCTCCACTTT. Protein product: CASSLQMSSPLHF.

This clone was counted a few times. V is TRBV2 and J is TRBJ1-6; 11 positions agree with TRBD1. V gave up 7 bases and J gave up 9 bases; unmatched junction bases: 5. Germline V CDR1 and CDR2: SNHLY, FYNNEI. The CDR3 has 14 amino acids. CDR3 sequence reads: CASTRTGGTSPLHF. CDR3 bases: TGTGCCAGCACCCGGACAGGGGGCACTTCACCCCTCCACTTT.

The chain links TRBV6-5 to TRBJ2-3; unclear D gene. This CDR3 is 14 amino acids long. Trimming took 1 base from V and 2 from J, leaving 7 bases between them. Germline assignment: CDR1 MNHEY and CDR2 SVGAGI. CDR3 coding DNA: TGTGCCAGCAGTTACTTTACAGACACAGATACGCAGTATTTT. It specifies CASSYFTDTDTQYF.

This clone was picked up one time. The V call is TRBV5-1, the J call TRBJ2-7; perhaps TRBD1 as D (5 bases). Germline V gene data show CDR1 as SGHRS and CDR2 as YFSETQ. Trimming stripped 2 bases from V and 6 bases from J, with 12 bases between. This CDR3 is 13 amino acids long. The CDR3 here is CASSLWQGREQYF. DNA for the CDR3: TGCGCCAGCAGCTTATGGCAGGGTCGCGAGCAGTACTTC. Using reference TRBV5-1 and TRBJ2-7 for the parts outside the CDR3, the full variable domain is KAGVTQTPRYLIKTRGQQVTLSCSPISGHRSVSWYQQTPGQGLQFLFEYFSETQRNKGNFPGRFSGRQFSNSRSEMNVSTLELGDSALYLCASSLWQGREQYFGPGTRLTVT.

The chain joins TRBV18 to TRBJ2-7; 9 bases are a match to TRBD2. Trimming took 4 bases from V and 3 from J; bases not matched to a gene: 7. This CDR3 spans 15 amino acids. Germline V lookup: CDR1 KGHSH, CDR2 LQKENI. Here the CDR3 reads CASSLTSGIDYEQYF. CDR3 nucleotides: TGTGCCAGCTCACTGACTAGCGGTATTGACTACGAGCAGTACTTC.

The DNA of the CDR3 is TGTGCCAGCAGCAAAGGTTGGGGGGACCGCGCAATCCGCGAGCAGTACTTC. This gives the protein CASSKGWGDRAIREQYF. This chain connects TRBV21-1 to TRBJ2-7; the table's D call of TRBD2 was not tested on the DNA. TRBV21-1 is labeled a pseudogene. This CDR3 contains 17 residues.

This chain joins TRBV24-1 and TRBJ1-4; D perhaps matches TRBD1 (6 bases). Germline V gene sequence: CDR1 KGHDR, CDR2 SFDVKD. V lost 10 bases and J lost 8, with 16 bases in between. The CDR3 covers 13 residues. In DNA form, the CDR3 reads TGTGCCACTATTTCGCAGGGGCAGGAAAAACTGTTTTTT. Its translation: CATISQGQEKLFF.

The chain employs TRBV12-5 and TRBJ1-5; 7 bases map to TRBD1. Germline CDR1 reads LGHNT; CDR2 reads FRNRAP. The CDR3 is 16 amino acids. With 0 bases clipped from V and 6 bases from J, the junction kept 8 bases outside the gene matches. This CDR3 is CASGLVLIGGGQPQHF. CDR3 DNA sequence: TGTGCTAGTGGTTTGGTATTAATAGGGGGCGGTCAGCCCCAGCATTTT.

The chain recombines TRBV27 with TRBJ1-5; no clear D gene. CDR3 length equals 14 residues. Trimming left V 2 bases short and J 5 bases short, with 10 bases between. Germline V gives CDR1 MNHEY, CDR2 SMNVEV (reference sequence). CDR3 nucleotides: TGTGCCAGCAGTTTAGCGGGGTGGGATCAGCCCCAGCATTTT. Residues: CASSLAGWDQPQHF.

The chain combines TRBV5-1 with TRBJ2-2, with 13 bases lining up with TRBD2. The length of the CDR3 is 15 residues. The germline CDR1 and CDR2 sequences are SGHRS and YFSETQ. V gave up 3 bases and J gave up 5 bases; unmatched junction bases: 1. CDR3 sequence reads: CASSSTSGRTGELFF. The CDR3 DNA follows: TGCGCCAGCAGCTCGACTAGCGGGAGGACCGGGGAGCTGTTTTTT. Looking up the rest from reference TRBV5-1 and TRBJ2-2 gives the full variable domain: KAGVTQTPRYLIKTRGQQVTLSCSPISGHRSVSWYQQTPGQGLQFLFEYFSETQRNKGNFPGRFSGRQFSNSRSEMNVSTLELGDSALYLCASSSTSGRTGELFFGEGSRLTVL.

The chain employs TRBV5-3 and TRBJ2-5; D is ambiguous. TRBV5-3 is noted as an ORF with a role that remains uncertain. V was cut by 1 base and J by 5 bases, with 15 bases left in between. CDR3 length equals 15 residues. The CDR3 loop reads CARSLSRPVVETQYF. In DNA, the CDR3 is TGTGCCAGAAGCTTGTCTAGGCCCGTGGTGGAGACCCAGTACTTC.

This clone occurred a few times. The chain has TRBV18 and TRBJ2-1, with 12 bases that match TRBD2. The ends lost 2 bases at V and 4 bases at J; junction bases unmatched: 3. The germline CDR1 and CDR2 sequences are KGHSH and LQKENI. This CDR3 region has 16 residues. In nucleotides, the CDR3 is TGTGCCAGCTCACCAAGGACTAGCGGGATATACAATGAGCAGTTCTTC. It is translated as CASSPRTSGIYNEQFF.

The chain joins TRBV7-2 to TRBJ2-1; D is possibly TRBD1 (6 bases). Per germline, CDR1 SGHTA and CDR2 FQGNSA. CDR3 size: 13 residues. Trimming pared 5 bases from V and 7 bases from J, leaving 12 bases between. The CDR3, as DNA: TGTGCCAGCAGCCATGGGGGCCTGAATGAGCAGTTCTTC. Amino acids: CASSHGGLNEQFF.

Only a few counts were recorded for this clone. V is TRBV28 and J is TRBJ1-2; D is undetermined. Trimming pared 6 bases from V and 8 bases from J, leaving 10 bases between. CDR3 size: 11 residues. Germline V gene data show CDR1 as MDHEN and CDR2 as SYDVKM. This CDR3 is CASRTSGGYTF. DNA of the CDR3: TGTGCCAGCAGGACCTCGGGGGGCTACACCTTC.

The chain joins TRBV11-1 to TRBJ1-2; 7 nucleotides agree with TRBD1. The CDR3 extends over 15 amino acids. After removal of 3 bases from V and 4 bases from J, the junction contained 8 bases not matched to a gene. Looked up from germline, CDR1 is SGHAT and CDR2 is FQDESV (reference sequence). The DNA of the CDR3 is TGTGCCAGCAGCTTTAACGGACAGGAGCGCTATGGCTACACCTTC. Translated, it gives CASSFNGQERYGYTF. The variable domain in full, with the rest retrieved from reference TRBV11-1 and TRBJ1-2, is EAEVAQSPRYKITEKSQAVAFWCDPISGHATLYWYRQILGQGPELLVQFQDESVVDDSQLPKDRFSAERLKGVDSTLKIQPAELGDSAMYLCASSFNGQERYGYTFGSGTRLTVV.

The chain combines TRBV7-9 with TRBJ1-4; 7 bases align to TRBD1. V was clipped by 1 base and J by 8 bases; unmatched bases: 7. Looked up from germline, CDR1 is SEHNR and CDR2 is FQNEAQ (reference sequence). CDR3 length equals 15 residues. The chain's CDR3 is CASSLGETGHEKLFF. DNA for the CDR3: TGTGCCAGCAGCTTAGGCGAGACAGGGCACGAAAAACTGTTTTTT. Filled out from reference TRBV7-9 and TRBJ1-4, the complete variable domain reads DTGVSQNPRHKITKRGQNVTFRCDPISEHNRLYWYRQTLGQGPEFLTYFQNEAQLEKSRLLSDRFSAERPKGSFSTLEIQRTEQGDSAMYLCASSLGETGHEKLFFGSGTQLSVL.

This clone was detected once. J is TRBJ2-3 and V is TRBV7-2, with TRBD2 as a possible D gene (5 bases). With 10 bases removed from V and 1 base from J, the gap between germline ends came to 18 bases. The CDR3 is made up of 15 amino acids. CDR1 and CDR2 from the germline V gene are SGHTA and FQGNSA. The CDR3 DNA follows: TGTGCCACTAGGAGGTCGAATGTACGCACAGATACGCAGTATTTT. Protein product: CATRRSNVRTDTQYF.

Only one count was recorded for this clone. Here the CDR3 DNA reads TGTGCCTGGAGTTTGGCGGAAAACTATGGCTACACCTTC. Translation gives CAWSLAENYGYTF. This sequence joins TRBV30 and TRBJ1-2; D not resolved. From germline, CDR1 is GTSNPN and CDR2 SVGIG (reference sequence). CDR3 length: 13 residues. Trimming left V 2 bases short and J 2 bases short, with 9 bases between.

The chain joins TRBV6-5 to TRBJ2-7, with 8 bases matching TRBD1. Losses at the gene ends were 0 bases for V and 8 bases for J; bases not matched to a gene: 6. The CDR3 loop spans 14 amino acids. Germline loops: CDR1 MNHEY, CDR2 SVGAGI. The CDR3 loop reads CASSYSGQASKQYF. The DNA of the CDR3 is TGTGCCAGCAGTTACTCGGGACAGGCCTCCAAGCAGTACTTC.

Comment on this clone: The same CDR3 arises from other DNA sequences in this sample as well. This sequence joins TRBV6-6 and TRBJ2-1; D not resolved. The length of the CDR3 is 11 residues. V lost 6 bases to trimming and J lost 3 bases, with 3 bases between them. CDR1 and CDR2 from the germline V gene are MNHNY and SVGAGI (reference sequence). CDR3 nucleotides: TGTGCCAGCAGCCGCTACAATGAGCAGTTCTTC. This gives the protein CASSRYNEQFF.

The CDR3 spells CAGTMDIYEQYF. The CDR3, as DNA: TGTGCTGGGACTATGGATATCTACGAGCAGTACTTC. The V and J genes are TRBV28 and TRBJ2-7; 7 nucleotides align to TRBD2. CDR3 length: 12 residues. Per the germline V gene, CDR1 is MDHEN and CDR2 is SYDVKM. Filled out from reference TRBV28 and TRBJ2-7, the complete variable domain reads DVKVTQSSRYLVKRTGEKVFLECVQDMDHENMFWYRQDPGLGLRLIYFSYDVKMKEKGDIPEGYSVSREKKERFSLILESASTNQTSMYLCAGTMDIYEQYFGPGTRLTVT.

The chain has TRBV24-1 and TRBJ2-3; 13 bases fit TRBD2. The germline gives CDR1 KGHDR, CDR2 SFDVKD. Unmatched junction bases numbered 7, after V lost 4 bases and J lost 4 bases. This CDR3 is 17 amino acids long. As DNA, the CDR3 is TGTGCCACCAGTGAAATTGGGACTAGCGGGAAGGCAGATACGCAGTATTTT. Its translation is CATSEIGTSGKADTQYF.

The V gene is TRBV25-1, the J gene TRBJ2-3, with TRBD1 identical over 8 bases. Looked up from germline, CDR1 is MGHDK and CDR2 is SYGVNS. After removal of 9 bases from V and 4 bases from J, the junction contained 3 bases not matched to a gene. The CDR3 totals 12 residues. DNA for the CDR3: TGTGCCAGTAGGACAGGGTCAGATACGCAGTATTTT. This sequence encodes CASRTGSDTQYF.